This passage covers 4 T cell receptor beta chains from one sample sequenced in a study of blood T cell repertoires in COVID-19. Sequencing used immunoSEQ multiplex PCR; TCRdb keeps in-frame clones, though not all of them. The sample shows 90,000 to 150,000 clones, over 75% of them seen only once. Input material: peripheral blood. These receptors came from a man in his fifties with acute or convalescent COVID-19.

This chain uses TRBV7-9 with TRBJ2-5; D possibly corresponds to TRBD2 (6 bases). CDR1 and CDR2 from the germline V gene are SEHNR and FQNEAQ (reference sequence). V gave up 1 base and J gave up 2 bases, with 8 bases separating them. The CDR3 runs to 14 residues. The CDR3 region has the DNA TGTGCCAGCAGCTTAGAGGAGGGACAAGAGACCCAGTACTTC. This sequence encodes CASSLEEGQETQYF.

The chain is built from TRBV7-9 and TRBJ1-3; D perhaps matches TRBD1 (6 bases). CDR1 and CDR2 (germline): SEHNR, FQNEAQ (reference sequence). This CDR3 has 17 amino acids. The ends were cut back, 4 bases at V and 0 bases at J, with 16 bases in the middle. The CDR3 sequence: CASSSLWGPSSGNTIYF. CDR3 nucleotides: TGTGCCAGCAGCTCCCTGTGGGGGCCCAGCTCTGGAAACACCATATATTTT. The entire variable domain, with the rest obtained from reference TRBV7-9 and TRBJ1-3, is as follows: DTGVSQNPRHKITKRGQNVTFRCDPISEHNRLYWYRQTLGQGPEFLTYFQNEAQLEKSRLLSDRFSAERPKGSFSTLEIQRTEQGDSAMYLCASSSLWGPSSGNTIYFGEGSWLTVV.

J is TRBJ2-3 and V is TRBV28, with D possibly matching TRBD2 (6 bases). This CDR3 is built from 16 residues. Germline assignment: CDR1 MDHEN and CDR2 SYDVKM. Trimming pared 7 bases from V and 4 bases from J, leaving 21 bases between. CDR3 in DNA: TGTGCCAGCACTCCCCAGGAGGGTTTTGTTGCAGATACGCAGTATTTT. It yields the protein CASTPQEGFVADTQYF.

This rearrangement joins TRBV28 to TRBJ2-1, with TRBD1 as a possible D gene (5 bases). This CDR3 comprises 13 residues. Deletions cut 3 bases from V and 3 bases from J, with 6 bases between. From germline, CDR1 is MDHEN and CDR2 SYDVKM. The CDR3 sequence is CASSFQGYNEQFF. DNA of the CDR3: TGTGCCAGCAGTTTTCAGGGCTACAATGAGCAGTTCTTC.